These 26 T cell receptor beta chains were all obtained from the same sample, sequenced in a study of CD8 T cells in ankylosing spondylitis. TCRdb analysed the 5' RACE reads with MiXCR anew, one entry per CDR3 protein. The sample yields about 170,000 distinct CDR3 sequences, about a sixth seen once. Specimen: blood, either unsorted or a sorted T cell fraction (not recorded which). The receptor source for this set is a male donor with ankylosing spondylitis or in good health (not recorded which).

The rearrangement joins TRBV24-1 to TRBJ1-2; D call uncertain. Germline CDR1 KGHDR, CDR2 SFDVKD. The CDR3 has 13 amino acids. The V gene lost 12 bases and the J gene lost 2 bases, with 15 bases spanning the gap. The CDR3 bases are TGTGCCGCCAAACCAACACCGAACTATGGCTACACCTTC. Translation: CAAKPTPNYGYTF.

This clonotype was counted many times. V usage is TRBV19 and J usage is TRBJ2-1, with a possible D match to TRBD2 (6 bases). V lost 9 bases to trimming and J lost 2 bases, with 20 bases between them. This CDR3 has 16 residues. Germline V CDR1 and CDR2: LNHDA, SQIVND (reference sequence). CDR3 nucleotides: TGTGCCAGCCGTCAGGGTCGCGGGGATACCTACAATGAGCAGTTCTTC. Encoded protein: CASRQGRGDTYNEQFF.

The sample holds many counts of this clonotype. The genes are TRBV5-1 and TRBJ2-1; the D is unclear. The CDR3 totals 11 residues. Per germline, CDR1 SGHRS and CDR2 YFSETQ. V shed 4 bases and J shed 5 bases, with 4 bases lying between them. DNA for the CDR3: TGCGCCAGCAGCCCTGACAATGAGCAGTTCTTC. Its translation is CASSPDNEQFF.

This clonotype has a handful of counts. The chain joins TRBV23-1 to TRBJ2-1, with TRBD1 identical over 7 bases. TRBV23-1 is assigned to the ORF class and has an uncertain function. The CDR3 is 14 amino acids. V lost 3 bases, J lost 8 bases, and 7 bases stayed unmatched. CDR3 in DNA: TGCGCCAGCAGTCATTTTCCAGGGACAGATGAGCAGTTCTTC. Translated, it gives CASSHFPGTDEQFF.

V is TRBV28 and J is TRBJ2-3; D ambiguous. In germline, CDR1 is MDHEN, CDR2 SYDVKM. The CDR3 loop spans 13 amino acids. V was trimmed by 2 bases and J by 4 bases, leaving 7 bases between them. The CDR3 DNA reads as TGTGCCAGCAGTTTAAGGACCCCAGATACGCAGTATTTT. Translation gives CASSLRTPDTQYF.

This chain joins TRBV28 and TRBJ2-7, with TRBD2 matching 11 bases. This CDR3 contains 19 residues. The J segment lost 7 bases and the V segment lost 3 bases, leaving 20 bases of the junction unmatched. Germline V gene sequence: CDR1 MDHEN, CDR2 SYDVKM. DNA for the CDR3: TGTGCCAGCAGTTTTGTCGCTGCAGGGGAGTTTAGCGGGAGGGGGGAGCAGTACTTC. Its protein product is CASSFVAAGEFSGRGEQYF.

This clonotype was counted at least ten times. The chain carries TRBV20-1 and TRBJ2-1; unclear D gene. Germline CDR1 is DFQATT and CDR2 is SNEGSKA (reference sequence). Deletions cut 5 bases from V and 10 bases from J, with 15 bases between. CDR3 length equals 12 residues. The CDR3 DNA reads as TGCAGTGCTCAGGCAGTCCGGCAGGAGCAGTTCTTC. Translation: CSAQAVRQEQFF.

This clonotype was detected a few times. The chain recombines TRBV5-1 with TRBJ2-5; D ambiguous. The CDR3 has 15 amino acids. Trimming stripped 2 bases from V and 4 bases from J, with 15 bases between. Germline CDR1 and CDR2: SGHRS and YFSETQ. The CDR3 reads CASSFPQRIGETQYF. The CDR3 bases are TGCGCCAGCAGCTTCCCCCAAAGGATTGGAGAGACCCAGTACTTC.

This clonotype was seen ten or more times. The rearrangement links TRBV5-1 to TRBJ2-2, with D unresolved. In germline, CDR1 is SGHRS, CDR2 YFSETQ. The CDR3 length is 15 residues. V lost 0 bases, J lost 0 bases, and 6 bases lay in between. The CDR3 DNA follows: TGCGCCAGCAGCTTGGGCCAGCCGAACACCGGGGAGCTGTTTTTT. Amino acids: CASSLGQPNTGELFF.

Of note for this clonotype: This may stem from a read error, because a much larger clone lies one nucleotide away. It is likely a read error, because the conserved phenylalanine at the end of the CDR3 is missing. This chain uses TRBV5-1 with TRBJ2-1; 8 bases are a match to TRBD2. The CDR3 extends over 17 amino acids. CDR1 and CDR2 (germline): SGHRS, YFSETQ. Trimming took 0 bases from V and 5 from J; bases not matched to a gene: 10. Written as DNA, the CDR3 is TGCGCCAGCAGCTTGGACGTCTGGGCGGGAGGTCACAATGAGCAGTTCTCC. It codes for CASSLDVWAGGHNEQFS.

CDR3 amino acids: CASSLAGRNEQFF. The CDR3 DNA sequence: TGTGCCAGCAGCTTAGCCGGGAGGAATGAGCAGTTCTTC. The chain couples TRBV7-2 to TRBJ2-1; 7 bases map to TRBD2. The CDR3 has 13 residues. Germline V gene sequence: CDR1 SGHTA, CDR2 FQGNSA. V lost 0 bases to trimming and J lost 7 bases; unmatched junction nucleotides: 0.

This clonotype has a handful of counts. The rearrangement uses TRBV7-3 and TRBJ2-1; 8 positions agree with TRBD1. The junction had 7 bases not matched to a gene; V was cut back by 3 bases and J by 3 bases. The length of the CDR3 is 16 residues. CDR1 and CDR2 (germline): SGHTA, FQGTGA. The CDR3 reads CASSLFPTGVYNEQFF. CDR3 nucleotide sequence: TGTGCCAGCAGCTTGTTTCCGACAGGGGTCTACAATGAGCAGTTCTTC.

The chain carries TRBV5-1 and TRBJ2-1, with D hard to call. The CDR3 has 17 residues. The germline V gene has CDR1 SGHRS and CDR2 YFSETQ. Trimming removed 0 bases from V and 0 bases from J, with 13 bases in between. The DNA for the CDR3 is TGCGCCAGCAGCTTGGGGGCGACTCTGAACTCCTACAATGAGCAGTTCTTC. Encoded protein: CASSLGATLNSYNEQFF.

This clonotype was seen at least ten times. J is TRBJ2-2 and V is TRBV9, with 9 nucleotides matching TRBD1. V shed 3 bases and J 6 bases; nucleotides not matched to a gene: 6. The germline CDR1 and CDR2 sequences are SGDLS and YYNGEE. The CDR3 consists of 15 residues. The CDR3 sequence: CASSAGQGRAGELFF. The CDR3 DNA reads as TGTGCCAGCAGCGCCGGACAGGGGCGGGCCGGGGAGCTGTTTTTT.

Ten or more counts support this clonotype. The chain has TRBV20-1 and TRBJ1-1, with 7 bases fitting TRBD1. The J segment lost 7 bases and the V segment lost 4 bases, leaving 3 bases of the junction unmatched. Germline CDR1 reads DFQATT; CDR2 reads SNEGSKA (reference sequence). The CDR3 has 11 residues. CDR3: CSATDRYEAFF. The CDR3 DNA is TGCAGTGCTACGGACAGGTATGAAGCTTTCTTT.

This clonotype appeared once. The rearrangement links TRBV7-2 to TRBJ2-5; 15 positions match TRBD2. Trimming at V came to 4 bases and at J to 4 bases, leaving 7 bases not matched to a gene. The length of the CDR3 is 17 residues. Germline loops: CDR1 SGHTA, CDR2 FQGNSA. CDR3 region: CASSSGLAGGGGETQYF. For the CDR3, the DNA is TGTGCCAGCAGCTCCGGACTAGCGGGAGGGGGTGGAGAGACCCAGTACTTC.

The rearrangement joins TRBV5-1 to TRBJ1-3; 7 nucleotides align to TRBD1. The length of the CDR3 is 14 residues. Per germline, CDR1 SGHRS and CDR2 YFSETQ. J lost 3 bases, V lost 0 bases, and 0 bases had no gene match. The CDR3 nucleotides read TGCGCCAGCAGCTTGGGGACAGGTGGAAACACCATATATTTT. Translated, it gives CASSLGTGGNTIYF.

This chain links TRBV3-1 with TRBJ1-2, with no clear D. V lost 1 base and J lost 8, with 8 bases in between. The CDR3 covers 12 residues. CDR1 is LGHDT, CDR2 YNNKEL, per germline (reference sequence). CDR3 loop: CASSQGVLGYTF. The DNA of the CDR3 is TGTGCCAGCAGCCAAGGGGTCTTGGGCTACACCTTC.

A few counts support this clonotype. V gene TRBV5-1 combines with J gene TRBJ2-5; no clear D gene. The CDR3 spans 14 residues. The germline V gene has CDR1 SGHRS and CDR2 YFSETQ. Trimming shortened V by 1 base and J by 5 bases, and 12 bases separated the two germline ends. The CDR3 nucleotides are TGCGCCAGCAGCTTGCTAGACCAAACGGAGACCCAGTACTTC. This codes for CASSLLDQTETQYF.

This clonotype was picked up a small number of times. The chain uses TRBV6-4 and TRBJ1-6, with D possibly TRBD1 on 6 matching bases. This CDR3 contains 14 residues. CDR1 MRHNA and CDR2 SNTAGT come from the germline V gene. Trimming cost V 5 bases and J 13 bases, with 18 bases left between them. The CDR3: CASSRQAHHRPLHF. As DNA, the CDR3 is TGTGCCAGCAGTCGACAGGCCCACCACCGCCCCCTCCACTTT.

This clonotype appeared many times. This chain joins TRBV20-1 and TRBJ2-3; the D is unclear. The CDR3 contains 13 residues. From germline, CDR1 is DFQATT and CDR2 SNEGSKA (reference sequence). With 4 bases removed from V and 1 base from J, the gap between germline ends came to 9 bases. DNA for the CDR3: TGCAGTGCTATTACAATGGGCACAGATACGCAGTATTTT. Its translation is CSAITMGTDTQYF.

About this clonotype: Since the CDR3 does not end with the conserved phenylalanine or tryptophan, this likely comes from a read error. The chain combines TRBV5-1 with TRBJ2-1, with TRBD2 matching 7 bases. The CDR3 length is 15 residues. Germline lookup yields CDR1 SGHRS and CDR2 YFSETQ. The junction had 5 bases not matched to a gene; V was cut back by 2 bases and J by 3 bases. The CDR3 loop is CASSLGLADYNEQFS. CDR3 DNA sequence: TGCGCCAGCAGCTTAGGCCTAGCGGACTACAATGAGCAGTTCTCC.

The chain employs TRBV6-5 and TRBJ1-1; D not resolved. Trimming left V 8 bases short and J 5 bases short, with 9 bases between. The CDR3 length is 11 residues. From germline, CDR1 is MNHEY and CDR2 SVGAGI. CDR3 DNA sequence: TGTGCCAGCCAAACGGGGACTGAAGCTTTCTTT. It codes for CASQTGTEAFF.

This clonotype has just a few counts. V is TRBV29-1 and J is TRBJ1-6, with 8 bases fitting TRBD1. CDR1 SQVTM and CDR2 ANQGSEA come from the germline V gene. The ends lost 5 bases at V and 8 bases at J; junction bases unmatched: 8. This CDR3 contains 14 residues. The CDR3, as DNA: TGCAGCGTTAGGACGACAGGGGAGGATTCACCCCTCCACTTT. Translation gives CSVRTTGEDSPLHF.

This clonotype has ten or more counts. V gene TRBV29-1 combines with J gene TRBJ2-2; D is uncertain. This CDR3 has 11 amino acids. Germline V lookup: CDR1 SQVTM, CDR2 ANQGSEA. Trimming shortened V by 1 base and J by 6 bases, and 3 bases separated the two germline ends. CDR3 nucleotide sequence: TGCAGCGTTGAAGGGGCCGGGGAGCTGTTTTTT. It specifies CSVEGAGELFF.

For the CDR3, the DNA is TGTGCCAGCAGAAAAAGAGGGGGGAGCCATGAGCAGTTCTTC. This translates into CASRKRGGSHEQFF. V is TRBV13 and J is TRBJ2-1; D possibly uses TRBD1 or TRBD2 (6 bases each). The CDR3 runs 14 residues. The V gene's germline CDR1 is PRHDT and CDR2 FYEKMQ (reference sequence). V was cut by 6 bases and J by 8 bases, with 17 bases left in between.